This note documents a single T cell receptor (beta chain) sequence. This entry belongs to a study of immune characterization of retroperitoneal liposarcoma. TCRdb fed the PCR reads into MiXCR, producing one record per CDR3 protein. The sample yields under 2,500 distinct CDR3 sequences, 45% to 55% seen once. CDR3 size: 16 residues. With V trimmed by 5 bases and J by 7 bases, 12 bases remained unmatched. Looked up from germline, CDR1 is SGHTA and CDR2 is FQGTGA. The V gene is TRBV7-3, the J gene TRBJ2-1; 9 bases line up with TRBD2. The clonotype comes from a female donor with retroperitoneal liposarcoma. The sample taken for sequencing was tumor tissue. The CDR3 region has the DNA TGTGCCAGCAGCCCACAGCGGGGGGACCCTTGGAATGAGCAGTTCTTC. Protein sequence: CASSPQRGDPWNEQFF.